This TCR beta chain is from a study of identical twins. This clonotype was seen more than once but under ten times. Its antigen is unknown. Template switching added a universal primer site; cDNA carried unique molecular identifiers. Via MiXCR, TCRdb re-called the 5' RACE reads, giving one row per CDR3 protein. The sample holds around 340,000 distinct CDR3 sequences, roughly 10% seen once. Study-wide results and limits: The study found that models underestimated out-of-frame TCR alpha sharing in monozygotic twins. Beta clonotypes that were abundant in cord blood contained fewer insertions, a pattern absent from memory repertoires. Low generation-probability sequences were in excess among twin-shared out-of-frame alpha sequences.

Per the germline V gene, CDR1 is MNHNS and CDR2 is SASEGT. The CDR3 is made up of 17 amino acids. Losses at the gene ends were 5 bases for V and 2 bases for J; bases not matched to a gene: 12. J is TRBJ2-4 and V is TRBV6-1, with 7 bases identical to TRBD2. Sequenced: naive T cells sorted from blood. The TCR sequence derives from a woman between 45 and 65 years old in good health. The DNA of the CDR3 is TGTGCCAGCAGTCAATCATTAGCGGGCGCGCCCAAAAACATTCAGTACTTC. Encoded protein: CASSQSLAGAPKNIQYF.